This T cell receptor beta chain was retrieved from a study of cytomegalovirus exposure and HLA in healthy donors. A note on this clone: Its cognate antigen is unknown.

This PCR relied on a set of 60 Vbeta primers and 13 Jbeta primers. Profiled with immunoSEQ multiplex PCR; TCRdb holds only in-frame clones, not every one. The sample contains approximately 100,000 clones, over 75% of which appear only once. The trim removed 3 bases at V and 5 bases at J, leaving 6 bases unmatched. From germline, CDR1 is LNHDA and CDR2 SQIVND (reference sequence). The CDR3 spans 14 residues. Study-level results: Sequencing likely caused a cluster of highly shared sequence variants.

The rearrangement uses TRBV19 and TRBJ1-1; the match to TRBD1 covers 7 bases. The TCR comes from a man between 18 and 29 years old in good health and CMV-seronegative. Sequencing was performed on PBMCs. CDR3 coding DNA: TGTGCCAGTAGTATGACAGGGTTGATGACTGAAGCTTTCTTT. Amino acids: CASSMTGLMTEAFF.